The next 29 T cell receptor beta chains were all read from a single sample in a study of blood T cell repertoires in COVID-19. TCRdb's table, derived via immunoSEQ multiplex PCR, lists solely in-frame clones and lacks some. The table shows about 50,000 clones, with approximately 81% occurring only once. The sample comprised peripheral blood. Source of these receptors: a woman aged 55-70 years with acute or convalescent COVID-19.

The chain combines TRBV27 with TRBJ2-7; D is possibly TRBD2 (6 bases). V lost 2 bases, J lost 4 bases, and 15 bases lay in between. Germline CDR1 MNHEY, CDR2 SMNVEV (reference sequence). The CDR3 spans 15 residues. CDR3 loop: CASSLVGGGVYEQYF. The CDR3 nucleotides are TGTGCCAGCAGTTTAGTTGGCGGCGGGGTGTACGAGCAGTACTTC.

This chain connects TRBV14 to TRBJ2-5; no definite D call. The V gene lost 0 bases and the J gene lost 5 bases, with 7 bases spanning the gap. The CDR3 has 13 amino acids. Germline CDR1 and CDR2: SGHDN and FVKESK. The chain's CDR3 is CASSQEAHETQYF. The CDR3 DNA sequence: TGTGCCAGCAGCCAAGAAGCGCATGAGACCCAGTACTTC. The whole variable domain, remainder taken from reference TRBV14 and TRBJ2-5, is EAGVTQFPSHSVIEKGQTVTLRCDPISGHDNLYWYRRVMGKEIKFLLHFVKESKQDESGMPNNRFLAERTGGTYSTLKVQPAELEDSGVYFCASSQEAHETQYFGPGTRLLVL.

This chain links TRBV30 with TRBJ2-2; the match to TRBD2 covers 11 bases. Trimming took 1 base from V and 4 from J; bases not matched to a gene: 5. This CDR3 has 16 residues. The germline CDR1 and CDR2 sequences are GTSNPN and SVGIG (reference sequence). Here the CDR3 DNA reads TGTGCCTGGAGTGGACTAGCGGGATCGGTCACCGGGGAGCTGTTTTTT. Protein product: CAWSGLAGSVTGELFF.

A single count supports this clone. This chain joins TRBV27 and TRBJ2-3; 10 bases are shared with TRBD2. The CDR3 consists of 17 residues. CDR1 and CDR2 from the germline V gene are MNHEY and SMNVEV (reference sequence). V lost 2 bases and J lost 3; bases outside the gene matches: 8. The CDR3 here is CASSLQLAGVRTDTQYF. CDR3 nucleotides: TGTGCCAGCAGTTTACAGCTAGCGGGAGTTCGAACAGATACGCAGTATTTT.

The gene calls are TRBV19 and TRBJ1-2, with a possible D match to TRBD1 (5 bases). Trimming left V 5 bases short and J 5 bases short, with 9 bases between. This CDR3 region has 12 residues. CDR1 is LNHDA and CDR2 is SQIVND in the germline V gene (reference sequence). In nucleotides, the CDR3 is TGTGCCAGTAGTCCCACAGGTTATGGCTACACCTTC. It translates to CASSPTGYGYTF.

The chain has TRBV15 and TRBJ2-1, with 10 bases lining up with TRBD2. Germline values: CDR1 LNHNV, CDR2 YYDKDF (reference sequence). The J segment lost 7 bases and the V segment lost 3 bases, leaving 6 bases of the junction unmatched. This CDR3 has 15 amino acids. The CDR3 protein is CATSSGAGGRNEQFF. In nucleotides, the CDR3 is TGTGCCACCAGCAGTGGAGCGGGGGGGCGGAATGAGCAGTTCTTC.

The CDR3 DNA is TGCGCCAGCAGCTTGCGACTAGCGGGAGGTAGCCACAATGAGCAGTTCTTC. It translates to CASSLRLAGGSHNEQFF. The genes are TRBV5-1 and TRBJ2-1; 13 positions match TRBD2. J gave up 5 bases and V 1 base, and 6 bases lay outside the gene matches. The germline CDR1 and CDR2 sequences are SGHRS and YFSETQ. This CDR3 contains 17 residues.

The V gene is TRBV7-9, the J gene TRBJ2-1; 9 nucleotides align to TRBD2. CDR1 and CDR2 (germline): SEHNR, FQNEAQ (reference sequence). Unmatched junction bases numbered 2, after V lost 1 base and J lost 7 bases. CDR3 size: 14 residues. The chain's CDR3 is CASSLDLAGNEQFF. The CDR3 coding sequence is TGTGCCAGCAGCTTAGATCTAGCGGGGAATGAGCAGTTCTTC.

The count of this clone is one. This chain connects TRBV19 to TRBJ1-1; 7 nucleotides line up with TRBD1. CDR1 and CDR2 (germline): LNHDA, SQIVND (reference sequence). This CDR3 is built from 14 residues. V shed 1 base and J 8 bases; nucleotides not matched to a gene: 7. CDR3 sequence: CASSIVSGQTEAFF. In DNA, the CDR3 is TGTGCCAGTAGTATAGTGTCGGGACAGACGGAAGCTTTCTTT. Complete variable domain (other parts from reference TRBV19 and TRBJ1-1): DGGITQSPKYLFRKEGQNVTLSCEQNLNHDAMYWYRQDPGQGLRLIYYSQIVNDFQKGDIAEGYSVSREKKESFPLTVTSAQKNPTAFYLCASSIVSGQTEAFFGQGTRLTVV.

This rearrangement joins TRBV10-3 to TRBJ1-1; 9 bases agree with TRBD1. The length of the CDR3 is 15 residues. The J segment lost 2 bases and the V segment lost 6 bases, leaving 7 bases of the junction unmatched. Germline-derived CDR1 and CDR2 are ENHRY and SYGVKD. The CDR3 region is CAIRGGTGSNTEAFF. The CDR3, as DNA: TGTGCCATCAGGGGGGGGACAGGGTCAAACACTGAAGCTTTCTTT.

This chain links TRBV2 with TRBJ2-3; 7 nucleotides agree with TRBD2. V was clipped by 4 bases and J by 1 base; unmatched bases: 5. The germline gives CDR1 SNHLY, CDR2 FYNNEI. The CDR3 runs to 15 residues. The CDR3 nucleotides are TGTGCCAGCAGTGTCGTGGCGGGGGGCACAGATACGCAGTATTTT. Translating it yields CASSVVAGGTDTQYF. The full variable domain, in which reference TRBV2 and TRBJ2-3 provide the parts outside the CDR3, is EPEVTQTPSHQVTQMGQEVILRCVPISNHLYFYWYRQILGQKVEFLVSFYNNEISEKSEIFDDQFSVERPDGSNFTLKIRSTKLEDSAMYFCASSVVAGGTDTQYFGPGTRLTVL.

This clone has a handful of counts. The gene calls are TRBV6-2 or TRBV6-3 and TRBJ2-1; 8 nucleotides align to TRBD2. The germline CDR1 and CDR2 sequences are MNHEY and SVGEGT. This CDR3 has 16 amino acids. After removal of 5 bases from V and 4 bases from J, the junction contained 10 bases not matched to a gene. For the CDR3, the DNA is TGTGCCAGCAGTATGCCCATGGCGGGGGGTTACAATGAGCAGTTCTTC. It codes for CASSMPMAGGYNEQFF.

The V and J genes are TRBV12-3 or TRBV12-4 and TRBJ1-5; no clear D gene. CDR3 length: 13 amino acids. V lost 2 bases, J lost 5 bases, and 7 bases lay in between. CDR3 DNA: TGTGCCAGCAGTTTAAGGAGGGATCAGCCCCAGCATTTT. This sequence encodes CASSLRRDQPQHF.

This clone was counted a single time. The CDR3 is CASSVEGQGDYGYTF. In DNA form, the CDR3 reads TGTGCCAGCAGCGTAGAGGGACAGGGGGACTATGGCTACACCTTC. V usage is TRBV9 and J usage is TRBJ1-2; TRBD1 matches at 11 bases. CDR1 is SGDLS, CDR2 YYNGEE, per germline. With 0 bases clipped from V and 3 bases from J, the junction kept 1 base outside the gene matches. The CDR3 spans 15 residues.

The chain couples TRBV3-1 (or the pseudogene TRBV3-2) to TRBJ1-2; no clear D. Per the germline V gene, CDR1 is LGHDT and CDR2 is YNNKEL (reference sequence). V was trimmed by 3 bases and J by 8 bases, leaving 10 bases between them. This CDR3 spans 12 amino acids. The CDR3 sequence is CASSQTEGGYTF. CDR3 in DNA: TGTGCCAGCAGCCAGACCGAGGGAGGCTACACCTTC.

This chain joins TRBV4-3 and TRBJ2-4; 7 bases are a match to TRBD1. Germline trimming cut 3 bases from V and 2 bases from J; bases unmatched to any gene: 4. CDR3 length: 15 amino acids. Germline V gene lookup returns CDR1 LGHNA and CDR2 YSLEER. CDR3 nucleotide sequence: TGCGCCAGCAGCCAGAACAGGGGAACCAAAAACATTCAGTACTTC. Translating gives CASSQNRGTKNIQYF.

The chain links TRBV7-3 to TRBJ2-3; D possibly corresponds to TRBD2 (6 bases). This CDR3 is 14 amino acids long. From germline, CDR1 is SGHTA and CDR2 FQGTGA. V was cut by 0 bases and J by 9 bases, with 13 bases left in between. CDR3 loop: CASSLTGGMSTQYF. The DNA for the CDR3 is TGTGCCAGCAGCTTAACGGGCGGGATGAGCACGCAGTATTTT.

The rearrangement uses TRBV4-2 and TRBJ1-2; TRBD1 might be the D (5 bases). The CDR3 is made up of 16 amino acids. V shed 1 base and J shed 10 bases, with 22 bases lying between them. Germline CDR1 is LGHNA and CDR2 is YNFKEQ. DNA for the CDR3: TGTGCCAGCAGCCAAGGAGTTTTGCCAGGGCATCGCACCTACACCTTC. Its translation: CASSQGVLPGHRTYTF.

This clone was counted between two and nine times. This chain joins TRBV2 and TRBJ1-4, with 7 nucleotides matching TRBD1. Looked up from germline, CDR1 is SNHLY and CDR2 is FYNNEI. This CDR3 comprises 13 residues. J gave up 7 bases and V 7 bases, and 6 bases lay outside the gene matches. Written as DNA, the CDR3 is TGTGCCAGCACGGCAGGGGGGATTGAAAAACTGTTTTTT. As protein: CASTAGGIEKLFF.

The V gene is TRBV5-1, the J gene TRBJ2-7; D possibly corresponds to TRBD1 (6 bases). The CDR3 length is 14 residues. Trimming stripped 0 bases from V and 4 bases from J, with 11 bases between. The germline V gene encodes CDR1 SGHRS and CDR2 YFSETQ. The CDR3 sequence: CASSLAGDWYEQYF. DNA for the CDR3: TGCGCCAGCAGCTTGGCAGGGGATTGGTACGAGCAGTACTTC.

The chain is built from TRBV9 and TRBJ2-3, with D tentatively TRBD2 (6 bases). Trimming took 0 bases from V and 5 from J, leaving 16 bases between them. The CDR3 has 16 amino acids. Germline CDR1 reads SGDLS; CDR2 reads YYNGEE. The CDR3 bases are TGTGCCAGCAGCGTAGTTAGCGGAACAAACGGAGATACGCAGTATTTT. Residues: CASSVVSGTNGDTQYF.

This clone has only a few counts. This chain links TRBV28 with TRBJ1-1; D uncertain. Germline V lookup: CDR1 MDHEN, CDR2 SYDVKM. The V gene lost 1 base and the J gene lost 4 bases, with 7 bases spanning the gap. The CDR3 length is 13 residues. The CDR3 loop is CASSLLVVTEAFF. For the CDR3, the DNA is TGTGCCAGCAGTTTATTAGTGGTCACTGAAGCTTTCTTT.

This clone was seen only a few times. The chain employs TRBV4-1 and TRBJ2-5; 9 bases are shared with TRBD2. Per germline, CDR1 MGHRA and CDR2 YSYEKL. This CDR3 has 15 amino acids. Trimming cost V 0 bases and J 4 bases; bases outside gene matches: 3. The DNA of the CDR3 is TGCGCCAGCAGCCAAGACGGTAGCGGGAGAGAGACCCAGTACTTC. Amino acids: CASSQDGSGRETQYF.

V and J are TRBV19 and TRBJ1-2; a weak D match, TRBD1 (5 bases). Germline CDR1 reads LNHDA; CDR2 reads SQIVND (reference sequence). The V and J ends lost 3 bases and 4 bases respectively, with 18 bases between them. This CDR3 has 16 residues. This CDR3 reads CASSISAGRKSYGYTF. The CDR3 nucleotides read TGTGCCAGTAGTATTTCGGCAGGGAGGAAGAGCTATGGCTACACCTTC.

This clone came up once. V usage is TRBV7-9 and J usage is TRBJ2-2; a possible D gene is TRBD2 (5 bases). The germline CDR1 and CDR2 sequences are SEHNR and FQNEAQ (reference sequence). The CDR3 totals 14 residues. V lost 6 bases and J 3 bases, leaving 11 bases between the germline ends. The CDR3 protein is CASRSSADTGELFF. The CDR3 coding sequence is TGTGCCAGCAGGTCATCAGCGGACACCGGGGAGCTGTTTTTT.

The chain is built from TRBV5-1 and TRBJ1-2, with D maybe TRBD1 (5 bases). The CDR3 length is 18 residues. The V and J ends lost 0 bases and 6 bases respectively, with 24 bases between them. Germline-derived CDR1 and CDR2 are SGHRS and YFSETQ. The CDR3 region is CASSLAPDGQGAPNGYTF. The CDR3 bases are TGCGCCAGCAGCTTGGCCCCTGATGGGCAGGGTGCACCAAATGGCTACACCTTC.

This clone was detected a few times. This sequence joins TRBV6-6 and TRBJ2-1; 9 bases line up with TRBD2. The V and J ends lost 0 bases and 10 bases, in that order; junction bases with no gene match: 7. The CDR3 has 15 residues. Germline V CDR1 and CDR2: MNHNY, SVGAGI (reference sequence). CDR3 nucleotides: TGTGCCAGCAGTTACTCAACCAGCGGGGGGCTAGAGCAGTTCTTC. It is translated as CASSYSTSGGLEQFF.

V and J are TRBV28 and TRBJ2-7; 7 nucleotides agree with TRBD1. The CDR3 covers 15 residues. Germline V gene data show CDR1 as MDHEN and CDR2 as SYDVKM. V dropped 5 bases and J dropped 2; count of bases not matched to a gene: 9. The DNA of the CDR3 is TGTGCCAGCAGTATAACAGGGGCGCCCACCTACGAGCAGTACTTC. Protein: CASSITGAPTYEQYF.

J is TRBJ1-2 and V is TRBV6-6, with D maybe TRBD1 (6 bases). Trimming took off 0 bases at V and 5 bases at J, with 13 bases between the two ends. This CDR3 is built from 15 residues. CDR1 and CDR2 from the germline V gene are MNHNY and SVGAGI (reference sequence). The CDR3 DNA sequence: TGTGCCAGCAGTTACTCGGCGGGGGCGGAATATGGCTACACCTTC. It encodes CASSYSAGAEYGYTF.